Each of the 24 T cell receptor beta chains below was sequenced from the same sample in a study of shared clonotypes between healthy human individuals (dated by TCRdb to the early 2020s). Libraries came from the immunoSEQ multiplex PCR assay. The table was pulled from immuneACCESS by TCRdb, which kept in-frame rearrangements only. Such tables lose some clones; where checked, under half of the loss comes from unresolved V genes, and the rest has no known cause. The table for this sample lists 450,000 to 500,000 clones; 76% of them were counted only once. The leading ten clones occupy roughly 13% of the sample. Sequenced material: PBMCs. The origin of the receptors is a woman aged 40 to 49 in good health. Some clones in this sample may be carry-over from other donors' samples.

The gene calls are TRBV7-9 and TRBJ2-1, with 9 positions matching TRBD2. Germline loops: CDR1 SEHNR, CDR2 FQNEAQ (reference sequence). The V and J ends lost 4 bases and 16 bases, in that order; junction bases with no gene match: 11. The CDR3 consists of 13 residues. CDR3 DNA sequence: TGTGCCAGCAGCTCTCCGGGGAGCGGGAGGAATTTCTTC. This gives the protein CASSSPGSGRNFF.

As DNA, the CDR3 is TGCGCCAGCAGCTTGGTGGCGGGAGAGGTAGAGACCCAGTACTTC. Translated: CASSLVAGEVETQYF. The V call is TRBV5-1, the J call TRBJ2-5; the match to TRBD2 covers 7 bases. V gave up 0 bases and J gave up 4 bases; unmatched junction bases: 6. Germline V gene data show CDR1 as SGHRS and CDR2 as YFSETQ. The CDR3 contains 15 residues.

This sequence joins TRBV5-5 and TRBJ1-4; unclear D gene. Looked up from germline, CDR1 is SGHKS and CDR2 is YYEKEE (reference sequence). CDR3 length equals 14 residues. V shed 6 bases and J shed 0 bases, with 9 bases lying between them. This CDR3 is CASTSGTTNEKLFF. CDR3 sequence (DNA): TGTGCCAGCACCTCAGGTACAACTAATGAAAAACTGTTTTTT.

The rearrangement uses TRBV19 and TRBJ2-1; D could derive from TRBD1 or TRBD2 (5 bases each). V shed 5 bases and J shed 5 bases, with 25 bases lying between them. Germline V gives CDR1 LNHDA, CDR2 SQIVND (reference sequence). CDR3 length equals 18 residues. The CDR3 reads CASSPPPRGPGTHNEQFF. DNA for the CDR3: TGTGCCAGTAGTCCACCCCCCCGGGGCCCGGGCACCCACAATGAGCAGTTCTTC.

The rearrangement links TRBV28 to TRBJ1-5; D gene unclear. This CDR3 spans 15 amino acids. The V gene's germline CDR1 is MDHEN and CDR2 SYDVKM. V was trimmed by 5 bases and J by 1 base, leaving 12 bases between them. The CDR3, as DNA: TGTGCCAGCAGTCTCCTACGGGCAAGCAATCAGCCCCAGCATTTT. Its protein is CASSLLRASNQPQHF.

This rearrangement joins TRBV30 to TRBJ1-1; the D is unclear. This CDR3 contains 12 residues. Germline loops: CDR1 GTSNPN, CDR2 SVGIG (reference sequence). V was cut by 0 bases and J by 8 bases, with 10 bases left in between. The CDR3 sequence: CAWSVGPDEAFF. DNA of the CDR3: TGTGCCTGGAGTGTTGGGCCAGACGAAGCTTTCTTT.

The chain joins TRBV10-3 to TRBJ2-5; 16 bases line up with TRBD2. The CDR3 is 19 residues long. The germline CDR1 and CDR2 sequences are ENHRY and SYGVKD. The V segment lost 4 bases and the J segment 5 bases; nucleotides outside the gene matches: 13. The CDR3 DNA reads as TGTGCCATCAGTGGGGCCCTGGCGGGACTAGCGGGAGGGGAGGAGACCCAGTACTTC. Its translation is CAISGALAGLAGGEETQYF.

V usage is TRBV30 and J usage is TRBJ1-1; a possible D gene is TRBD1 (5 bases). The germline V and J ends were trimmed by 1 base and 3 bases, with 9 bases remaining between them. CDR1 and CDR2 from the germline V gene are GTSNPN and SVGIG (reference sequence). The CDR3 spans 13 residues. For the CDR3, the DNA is TGTGCCTGGAGTGAAACAGGCCACACTGAAGCTTTCTTT. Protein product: CAWSETGHTEAFF.

DNA for the CDR3: TGCGCCAGCAGCCAAGATCTTCCCGACAGGGGTACCTACGAGCAGTACTTC. It specifies CASSQDLPDRGTYEQYF. The chain recombines TRBV4-3 with TRBJ2-7, with 8 bases aligning to TRBD1. The CDR3 extends over 17 amino acids. V shed 0 bases, J shed 2 bases, and the junction held 9 bases outside the gene matches. The germline CDR1 and CDR2 sequences are LGHNA and YSLEER.

CDR3 sequence reads: CAWSKRGHEQYF. CDR3 DNA sequence: TGTGCCTGGAGTAAAAGGGGCCACGAGCAGTACTTC. The chain joins TRBV30 to TRBJ2-7; TRBD1 might be the D (5 bases). The germline gives CDR1 GTSNPN, CDR2 SVGIG (reference sequence). This CDR3 region has 12 residues. The V gene lost 2 bases and the J gene lost 5 bases, with 10 bases spanning the gap.

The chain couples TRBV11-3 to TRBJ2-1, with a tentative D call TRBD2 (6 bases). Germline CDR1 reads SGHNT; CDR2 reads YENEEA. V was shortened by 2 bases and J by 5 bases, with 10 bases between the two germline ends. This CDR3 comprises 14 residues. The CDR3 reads CASSLSGPDNEQFF. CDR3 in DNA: TGTGCCAGCAGCTTAAGCGGGCCAGACAATGAGCAGTTCTTC.

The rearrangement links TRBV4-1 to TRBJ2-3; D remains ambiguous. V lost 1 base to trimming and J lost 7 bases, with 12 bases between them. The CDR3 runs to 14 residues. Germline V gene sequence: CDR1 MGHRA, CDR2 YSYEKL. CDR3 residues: CASSQVAELYTQYF. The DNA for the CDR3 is TGCGCCAGCAGCCAAGTGGCCGAACTCTATACGCAGTATTTT.

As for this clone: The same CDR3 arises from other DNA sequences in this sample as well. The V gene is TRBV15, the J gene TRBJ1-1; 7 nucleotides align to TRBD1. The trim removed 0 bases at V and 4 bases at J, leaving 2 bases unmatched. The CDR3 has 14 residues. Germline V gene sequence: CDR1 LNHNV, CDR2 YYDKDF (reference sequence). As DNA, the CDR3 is TGTGCCACCAGCAGAGACAGGGGGATCACTGAAGCTTTCTTT. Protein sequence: CATSRDRGITEAFF.

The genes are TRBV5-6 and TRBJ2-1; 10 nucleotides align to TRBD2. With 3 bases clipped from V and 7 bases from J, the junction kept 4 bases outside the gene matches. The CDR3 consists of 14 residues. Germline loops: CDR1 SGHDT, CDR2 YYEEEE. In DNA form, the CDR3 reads TGTGCCAGCAGCTCAGGACTAGCGGCGAATGAGCAGTTCTTC. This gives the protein CASSSGLAANEQFF.

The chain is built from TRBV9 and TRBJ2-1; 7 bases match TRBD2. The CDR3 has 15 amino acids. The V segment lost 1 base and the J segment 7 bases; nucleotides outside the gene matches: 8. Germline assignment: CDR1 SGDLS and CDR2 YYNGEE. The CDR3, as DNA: TGTGCCAGCAGCGTATTGGGGGAGGGCGCGAATGAGCAGTTCTTC. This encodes CASSVLGEGANEQFF.

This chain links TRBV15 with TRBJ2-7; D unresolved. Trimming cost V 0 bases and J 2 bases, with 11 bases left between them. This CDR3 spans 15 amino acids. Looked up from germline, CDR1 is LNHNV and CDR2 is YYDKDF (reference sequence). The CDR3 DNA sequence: TGTGCCACCAGCAGAGATATTACCGGACCCTACGAGCAGTACTTC. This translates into CATSRDITGPYEQYF.

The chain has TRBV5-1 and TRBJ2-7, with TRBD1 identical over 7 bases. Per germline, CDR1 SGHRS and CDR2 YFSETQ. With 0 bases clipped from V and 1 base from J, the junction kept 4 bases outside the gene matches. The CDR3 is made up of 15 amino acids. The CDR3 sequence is CASSLGGGWSYEQYF. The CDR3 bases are TGCGCCAGCAGCTTGGGAGGGGGCTGGTCCTACGAGCAGTACTTC.

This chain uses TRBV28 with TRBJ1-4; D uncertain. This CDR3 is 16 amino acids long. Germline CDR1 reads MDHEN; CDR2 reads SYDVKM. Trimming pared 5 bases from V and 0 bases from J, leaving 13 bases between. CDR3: CASSPPRGATNEKLFF. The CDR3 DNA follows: TGTGCCAGCAGTCCCCCCCGCGGGGCAACTAATGAAAAACTGTTTTTT.

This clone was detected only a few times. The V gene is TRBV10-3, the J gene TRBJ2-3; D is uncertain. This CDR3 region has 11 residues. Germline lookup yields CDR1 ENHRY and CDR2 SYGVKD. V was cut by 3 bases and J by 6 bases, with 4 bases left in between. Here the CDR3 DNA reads TGTGCCATCAGTGAAGAGGATACGCAGTATTTT. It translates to CAISEEDTQYF.

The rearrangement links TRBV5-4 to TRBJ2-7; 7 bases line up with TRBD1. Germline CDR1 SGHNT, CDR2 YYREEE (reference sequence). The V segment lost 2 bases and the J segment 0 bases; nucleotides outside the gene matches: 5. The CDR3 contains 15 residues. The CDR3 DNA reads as TGTGCCAGCAGCTTAGACAGGGCTATCTCCTACGAGCAGTACTTC. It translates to CASSLDRAISYEQYF.

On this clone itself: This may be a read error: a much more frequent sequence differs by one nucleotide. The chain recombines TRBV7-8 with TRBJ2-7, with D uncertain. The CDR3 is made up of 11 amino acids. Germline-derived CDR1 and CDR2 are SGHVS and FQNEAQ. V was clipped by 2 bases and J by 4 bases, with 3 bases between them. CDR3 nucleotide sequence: TGTGCCAGCAGCTTAAGGTACGAGCAGTACTTC. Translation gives CASSLRYEQYF.

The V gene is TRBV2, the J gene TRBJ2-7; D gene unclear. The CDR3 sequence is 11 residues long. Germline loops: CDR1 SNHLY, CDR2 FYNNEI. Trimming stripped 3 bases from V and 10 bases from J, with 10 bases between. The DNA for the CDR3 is TGTGCCAGCAGTGACGGCTATCGACAGTACTTC. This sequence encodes CASSDGYRQYF.

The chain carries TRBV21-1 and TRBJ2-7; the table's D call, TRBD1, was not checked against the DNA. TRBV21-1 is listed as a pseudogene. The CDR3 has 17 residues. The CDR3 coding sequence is TGTGCCAGCAGCATCATCGAGGGACAGGGGACGCTTTACGAGCAGTACTTC. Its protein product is CASSIIEGQGTLYEQYF.

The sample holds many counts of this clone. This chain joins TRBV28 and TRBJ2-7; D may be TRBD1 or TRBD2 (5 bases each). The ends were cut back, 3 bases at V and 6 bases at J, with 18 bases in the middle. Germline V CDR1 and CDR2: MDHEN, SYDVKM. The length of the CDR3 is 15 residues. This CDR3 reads CASSLWGQGEIEQYF. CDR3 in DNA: TGTGCCAGCAGTTTGTGGGGCCAGGGAGAAATCGAGCAGTACTTC.